This T cell receptor beta chain comes out of a study of regulatory T cells in long-lasting Graves disease. At the level of the study: Graves' cases, newly diagnosed, had used antithyroid drugs under 3 months. Study-wide findings and caveats: New patients shared about 880 public clonotypes, fewer than the 2,500 to 3,500 shared by persistent patients.

Germline-derived CDR1 and CDR2 are MGHDK and SYGVNS. The CDR3 extends over 16 amino acids. Trimming removed 6 bases from V and 2 bases from J, with 19 bases in between. This clonotype was counted only a few times. Its antigen remains unidentified. CDR3 regions were amplified by Arm-PCR using iRepertoire HTBI primers to build TCR beta libraries. TCRdb used MiXCR to reprocess the multiplex PCR reads, holding one entry per CDR3 protein. This sample carries roughly 430,000 distinct CDR3 sequences, roughly 17% of them seen once, and the ten largest clones take about 11%. As for time point: newly diagnosed GD, antithyroid drugs for less than 3 months. PBMCs provided the RNA from which the TCR library was made. Xi'an, China, was home to the endocrinology department that provided patients. The same specimen was also included in a second study, on T cells in Graves' hyperthyroidism and ophthalmopathy.

The sequences come from peripheral blood mononuclear cells (PBMCs), collected at new diagnosis, from a patient treated with antithyroid drugs. The clonotype originates from a young woman with Graves disease. V is TRBV25-1 and J is TRBJ1-2; D remains unclear. The DNA for the CDR3 is TGTGCCAGCAGGGGCCTCGGGCCCCATAAGAACTATGGCTACACCTTC. As protein: CASRGLGPHKNYGYTF.